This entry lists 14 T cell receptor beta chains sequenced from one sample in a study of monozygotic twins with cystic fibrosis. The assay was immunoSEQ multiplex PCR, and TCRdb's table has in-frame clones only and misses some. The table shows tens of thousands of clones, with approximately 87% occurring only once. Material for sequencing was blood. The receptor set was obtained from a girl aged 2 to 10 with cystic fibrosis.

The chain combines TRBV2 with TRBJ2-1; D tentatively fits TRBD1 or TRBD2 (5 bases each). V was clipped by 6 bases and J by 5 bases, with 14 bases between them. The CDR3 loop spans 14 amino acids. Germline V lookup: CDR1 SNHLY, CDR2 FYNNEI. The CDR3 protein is CASSRLGTNNEQFF. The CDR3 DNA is TGTGCCAGCAGCCGACTCGGGACGAACAATGAGCAGTTCTTC.

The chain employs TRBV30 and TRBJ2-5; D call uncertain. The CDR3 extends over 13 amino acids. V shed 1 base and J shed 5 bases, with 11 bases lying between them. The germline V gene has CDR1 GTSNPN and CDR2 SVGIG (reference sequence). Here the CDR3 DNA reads TGTGCCTGGAGTGCAGGACCGCAGGAGACCCAGTACTTC. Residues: CAWSAGPQETQYF.

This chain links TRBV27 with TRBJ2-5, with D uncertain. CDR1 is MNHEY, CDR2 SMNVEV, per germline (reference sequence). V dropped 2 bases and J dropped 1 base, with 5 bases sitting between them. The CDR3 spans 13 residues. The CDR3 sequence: CASSLHFQETQYF. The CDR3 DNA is TGTGCCAGCAGTTTACACTTCCAAGAGACCCAGTACTTC.

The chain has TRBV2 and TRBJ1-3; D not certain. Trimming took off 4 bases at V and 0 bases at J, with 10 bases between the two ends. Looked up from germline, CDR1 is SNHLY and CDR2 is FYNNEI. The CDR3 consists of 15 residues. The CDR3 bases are TGTGCCAGCAGTGGGGCAGCCCTCTCTGGAAACACCATATATTTT. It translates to CASSGAALSGNTIYF.

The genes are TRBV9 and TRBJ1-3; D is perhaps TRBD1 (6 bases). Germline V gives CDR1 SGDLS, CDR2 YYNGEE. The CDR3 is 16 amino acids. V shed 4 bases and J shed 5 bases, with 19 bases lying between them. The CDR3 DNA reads TGTGCCAGCAGCCCCTCACCGGCCCAGGGGAGAAACACCATATATTTT. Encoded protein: CASSPSPAQGRNTIYF. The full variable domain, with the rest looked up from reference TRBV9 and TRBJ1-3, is DSGVTQTPKHLITATGQRVTLRCSPRSGDLSVYWYQQSLDQGLQFLIQYYNGEERAKGNILERFSAQQFPDLHSELNLSSLELGDSALYFCASSPSPAQGRNTIYFGEGSWLTVV.

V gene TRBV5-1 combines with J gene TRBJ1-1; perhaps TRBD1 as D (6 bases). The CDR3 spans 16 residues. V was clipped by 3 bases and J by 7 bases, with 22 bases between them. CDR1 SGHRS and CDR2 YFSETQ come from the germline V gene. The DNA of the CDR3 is TGCGCCAGCAGCTCCAAAGGAAAACAGGGACGTGGTGAAGCTTTCTTT. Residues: CASSSKGKQGRGEAFF.

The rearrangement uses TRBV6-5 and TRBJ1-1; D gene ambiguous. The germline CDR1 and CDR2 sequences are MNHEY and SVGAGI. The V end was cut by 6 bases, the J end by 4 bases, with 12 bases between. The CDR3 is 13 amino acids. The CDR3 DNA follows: TGTGCCAGCAGGATGTACTGGGGCACTGAAGCTTTCTTT. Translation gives CASRMYWGTEAFF.

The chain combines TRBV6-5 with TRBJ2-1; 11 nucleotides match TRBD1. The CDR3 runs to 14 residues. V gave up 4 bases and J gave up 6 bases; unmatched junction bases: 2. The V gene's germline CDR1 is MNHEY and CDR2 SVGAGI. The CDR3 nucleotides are TGTGCCAGCAGTTTGGACAGGGGGCGCAATGAGCAGTTCTTC. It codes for CASSLDRGRNEQFF.

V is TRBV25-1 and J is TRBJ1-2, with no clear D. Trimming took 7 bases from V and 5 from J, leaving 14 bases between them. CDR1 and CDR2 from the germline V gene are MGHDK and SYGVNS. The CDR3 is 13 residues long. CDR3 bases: TGTGCCAGCACACCGGGTCTAGGGTATGGCTACACCTTC. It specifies CASTPGLGYGYTF.

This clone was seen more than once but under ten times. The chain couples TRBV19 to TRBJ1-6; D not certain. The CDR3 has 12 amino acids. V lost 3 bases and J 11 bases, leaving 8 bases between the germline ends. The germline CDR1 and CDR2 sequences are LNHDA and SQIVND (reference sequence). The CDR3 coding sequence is TGTGCCAGTAGTATTATCCGGGCACCCCTCCACTTT. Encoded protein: CASSIIRAPLHF.

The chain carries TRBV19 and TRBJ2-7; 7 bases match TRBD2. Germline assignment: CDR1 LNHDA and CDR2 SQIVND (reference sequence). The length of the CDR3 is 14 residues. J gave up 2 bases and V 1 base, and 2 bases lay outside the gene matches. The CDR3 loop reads CASSIVRGAYEQYF. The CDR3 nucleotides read TGTGCCAGTAGTATAGTTCGGGGGGCCTACGAGCAGTACTTC.

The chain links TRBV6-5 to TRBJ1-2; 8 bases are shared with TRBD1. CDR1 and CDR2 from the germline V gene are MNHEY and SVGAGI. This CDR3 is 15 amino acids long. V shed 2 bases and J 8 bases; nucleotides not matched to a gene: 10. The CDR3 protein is CASSYETGTGRGYTF. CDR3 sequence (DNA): TGTGCCAGCAGTTACGAGACCGGGACAGGCCGGGGCTACACCTTC.

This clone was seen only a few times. In DNA form, the CDR3 reads TGCGCCAGCAGCCATGTGCGGGGTGACATTAACTATGGCTACACCTTC. Amino acid sequence: CASSHVRGDINYGYTF. The chain uses TRBV4-3 and TRBJ1-2; D is uncertain. V was pared by 3 bases and J by 1 base, with 15 bases between. This CDR3 has 16 residues. Germline CDR1 reads LGHNA; CDR2 reads YSLEER.

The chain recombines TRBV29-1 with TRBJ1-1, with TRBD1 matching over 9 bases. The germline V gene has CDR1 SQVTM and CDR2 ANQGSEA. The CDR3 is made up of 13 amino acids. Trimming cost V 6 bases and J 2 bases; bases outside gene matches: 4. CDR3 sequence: CSVPTGGNTEAFF. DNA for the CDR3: TGCAGCGTACCGACAGGGGGTAACACTGAAGCTTTCTTT.